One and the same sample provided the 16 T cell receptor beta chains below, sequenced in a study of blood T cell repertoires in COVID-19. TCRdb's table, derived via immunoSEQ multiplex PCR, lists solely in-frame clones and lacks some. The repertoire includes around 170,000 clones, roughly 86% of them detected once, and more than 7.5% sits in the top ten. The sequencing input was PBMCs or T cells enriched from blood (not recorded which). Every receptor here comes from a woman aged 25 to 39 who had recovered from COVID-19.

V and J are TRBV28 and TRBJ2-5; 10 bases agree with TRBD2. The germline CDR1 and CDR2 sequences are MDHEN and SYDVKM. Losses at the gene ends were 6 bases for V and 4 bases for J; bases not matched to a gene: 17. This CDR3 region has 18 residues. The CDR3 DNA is TGTGCCAGCAGCCTAGGGGGAGCGGGAGGGGGAGCAAGAGAGACCCAGTACTTC. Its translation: CASSLGGAGGGARETQYF.

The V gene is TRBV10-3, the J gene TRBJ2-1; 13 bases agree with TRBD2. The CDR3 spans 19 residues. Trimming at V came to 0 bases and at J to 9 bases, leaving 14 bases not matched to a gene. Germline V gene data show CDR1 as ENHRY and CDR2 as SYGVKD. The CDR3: CAISESRTSGSLPSGEQFF. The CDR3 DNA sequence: TGTGCCATCAGTGAGTCCCGGACTAGCGGGAGTTTGCCCTCGGGTGAGCAGTTCTTC.

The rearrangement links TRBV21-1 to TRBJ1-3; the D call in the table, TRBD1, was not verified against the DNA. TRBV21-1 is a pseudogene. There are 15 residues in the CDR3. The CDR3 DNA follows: TGTGCCAGCAGCAAAGTCGATGGGCCGGGAAACACCATATATTTT. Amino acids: CASSKVDGPGNTIYF.

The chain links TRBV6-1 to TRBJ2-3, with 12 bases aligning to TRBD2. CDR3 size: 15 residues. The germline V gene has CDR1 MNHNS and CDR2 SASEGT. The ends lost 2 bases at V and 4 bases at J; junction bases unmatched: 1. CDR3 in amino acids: CASSELAGGPDTQYF. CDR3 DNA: TGTGCCAGCAGTGAACTAGCGGGAGGGCCAGATACGCAGTATTTT.

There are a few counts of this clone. The CDR3 sequence is CASSPRLAGGETEAFF. CDR3 in DNA: TGTGCCAGCTCACCACGCTTGGCAGGGGGCGAAACTGAAGCTTTCTTT. This chain uses TRBV18 with TRBJ1-1, with 8 bases that match TRBD1. Germline values: CDR1 KGHSH, CDR2 LQKENI. V lost 1 base and J lost 5; bases outside the gene matches: 9. The CDR3 contains 16 residues.

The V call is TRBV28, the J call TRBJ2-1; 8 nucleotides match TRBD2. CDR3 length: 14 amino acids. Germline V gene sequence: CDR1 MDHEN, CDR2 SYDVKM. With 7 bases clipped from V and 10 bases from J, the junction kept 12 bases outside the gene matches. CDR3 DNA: TGTGCCAGCACCGCGAGAAGCGGGAGTAGCGAGCAGTTCTTC. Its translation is CASTARSGSSEQFF.

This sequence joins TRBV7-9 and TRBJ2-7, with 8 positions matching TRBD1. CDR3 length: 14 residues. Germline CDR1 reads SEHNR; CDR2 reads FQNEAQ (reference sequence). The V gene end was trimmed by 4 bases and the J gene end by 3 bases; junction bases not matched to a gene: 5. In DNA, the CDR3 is TGTGCCAGCAGCTCCAGGACAGGGATCTACGAGCAGTACTTC. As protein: CASSSRTGIYEQYF.

For the CDR3, the DNA is TGTGCCAGCAGCTTAAGAGGAGGGTCCGATCAGCCCCAGCATTTT. It specifies CASSLRGGSDQPQHF. The chain is built from TRBV11-2 and TRBJ1-5; unclear D gene. This CDR3 has 15 residues. Trimming removed 2 bases at V and 5 bases at J, with 13 bases between. Germline CDR1 and CDR2: SGHAT and FQNNGV.

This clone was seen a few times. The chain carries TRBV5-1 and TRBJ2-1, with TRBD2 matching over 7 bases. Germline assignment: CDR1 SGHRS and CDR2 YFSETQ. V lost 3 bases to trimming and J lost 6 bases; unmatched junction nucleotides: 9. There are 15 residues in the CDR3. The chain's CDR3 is CASSYSTSRGNEQFF. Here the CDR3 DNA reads TGCGCCAGCAGCTACTCGACTAGCCGGGGCAATGAGCAGTTCTTC.

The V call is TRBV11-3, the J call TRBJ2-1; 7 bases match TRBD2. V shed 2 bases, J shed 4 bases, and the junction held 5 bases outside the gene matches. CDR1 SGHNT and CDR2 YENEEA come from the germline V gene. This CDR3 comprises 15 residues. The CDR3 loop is CASSLLAGDYNEQFF. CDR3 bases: TGTGCCAGCAGCTTACTGGCGGGAGATTACAATGAGCAGTTCTTC.

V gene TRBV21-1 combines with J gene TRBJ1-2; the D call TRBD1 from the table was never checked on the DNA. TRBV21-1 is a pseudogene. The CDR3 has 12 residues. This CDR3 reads CAKNRGLWGYTF. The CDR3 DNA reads TGTGCCAAGAACAGGGGGCTCTGGGGCTACACCTTC.

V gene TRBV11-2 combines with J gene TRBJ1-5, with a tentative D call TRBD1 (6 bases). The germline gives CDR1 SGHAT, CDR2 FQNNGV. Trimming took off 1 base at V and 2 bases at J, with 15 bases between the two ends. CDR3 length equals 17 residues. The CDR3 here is CASSLAGRGVGNQPQHF. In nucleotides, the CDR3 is TGTGCCAGCAGCTTAGCAGGCAGGGGAGTGGGCAATCAGCCCCAGCATTTT. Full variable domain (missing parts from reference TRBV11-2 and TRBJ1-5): EAGVAQSPRYKIIEKRQSVAFWCNPISGHATLYWYQQILGQGPKLLIQFQNNGVVDDSQLPKDRFSAERLKGVDSTLKIQPAKLEDSAVYLCASSLAGRGVGNQPQHFGDGTRLSIL.

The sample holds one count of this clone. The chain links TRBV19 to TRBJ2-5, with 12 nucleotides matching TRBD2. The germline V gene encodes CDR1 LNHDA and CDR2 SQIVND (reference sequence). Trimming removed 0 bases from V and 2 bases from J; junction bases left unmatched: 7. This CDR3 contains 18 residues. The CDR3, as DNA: TGTGCCAGTAGTATAGACCTTGTAGGACTAGCGGGACAAGAGACCCAGTACTTC. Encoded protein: CASSIDLVGLAGQETQYF.

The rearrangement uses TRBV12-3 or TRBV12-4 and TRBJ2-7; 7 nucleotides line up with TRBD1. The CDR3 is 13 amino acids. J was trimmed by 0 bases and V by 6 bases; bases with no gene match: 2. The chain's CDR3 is CASRTGNSYEQYF. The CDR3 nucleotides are TGTGCCAGCAGGACAGGGAACTCCTACGAGCAGTACTTC.

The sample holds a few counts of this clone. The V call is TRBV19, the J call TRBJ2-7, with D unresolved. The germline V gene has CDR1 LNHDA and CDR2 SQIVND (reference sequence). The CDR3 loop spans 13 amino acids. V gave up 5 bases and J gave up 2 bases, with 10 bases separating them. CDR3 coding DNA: TGTGCCAGTAGTTCTACGACACCCTACGAGCAGTACTTC. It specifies CASSSTTPYEQYF. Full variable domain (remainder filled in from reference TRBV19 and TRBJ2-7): DGGITQSPKYLFRKEGQNVTLSCEQNLNHDAMYWYRQDPGQGLRLIYYSQIVNDFQKGDIAEGYSVSREKKESFPLTVTSAQKNPTAFYLCASSSTTPYEQYFGPGTRLTVT.

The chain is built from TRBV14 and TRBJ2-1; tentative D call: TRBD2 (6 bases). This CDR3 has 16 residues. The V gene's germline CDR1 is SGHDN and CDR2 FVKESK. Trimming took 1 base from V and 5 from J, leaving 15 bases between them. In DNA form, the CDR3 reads TGTGCCAGCAGCCAAGCTGTGGGACTGGTCAACAATGAGCAGTTCTTC. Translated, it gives CASSQAVGLVNNEQFF. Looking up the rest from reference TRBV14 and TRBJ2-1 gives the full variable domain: EAGVTQFPSHSVIEKGQTVTLRCDPISGHDNLYWYRRVMGKEIKFLLHFVKESKQDESGMPNNRFLAERTGGTYSTLKVQPAELEDSGVYFCASSQAVGLVNNEQFFGPGTRLTVL.